This T cell receptor beta chain was found in a study of cytomegalovirus exposure and HLA in healthy donors. Points from the study as a whole: High specificity and sensitivity for cytomegalovirus status were reported for the classifier. Subsequent analysis of the 100 to 150 validation repertoires found a tendency for first-cohort TCR clusters to co-occur.

Germline assignment: CDR1 LGHNA and CDR2 YSLEER. The CDR3 is 15 amino acids. The trim removed 3 bases at V and 7 bases at J, leaving 7 bases unmatched. Repertoires were generated with immunoSEQ multiplex PCR, while TCRdb's copy carries only in-frame clones and drops some. The sample lists approximately 230,000 clones; about 90% were seen once. From the 120-subject validation cohort, which was separate from the approximately 670-subject first cohort, the donors were drawn. As concerns this clone: The antigen is unknown.

The sequenced sample consisted of PBMCs. The rearrangement joins TRBV4-3 to TRBJ2-2, with 8 nucleotides matching TRBD1. This receptor was obtained from a man younger than 35 in good health and CMV-seropositive. This CDR3 reads CASSHGTGLDGELFF. The DNA for the CDR3 is TGCGCCAGCAGCCATGGGACAGGTTTGGACGGGGAGCTGTTTTTT.